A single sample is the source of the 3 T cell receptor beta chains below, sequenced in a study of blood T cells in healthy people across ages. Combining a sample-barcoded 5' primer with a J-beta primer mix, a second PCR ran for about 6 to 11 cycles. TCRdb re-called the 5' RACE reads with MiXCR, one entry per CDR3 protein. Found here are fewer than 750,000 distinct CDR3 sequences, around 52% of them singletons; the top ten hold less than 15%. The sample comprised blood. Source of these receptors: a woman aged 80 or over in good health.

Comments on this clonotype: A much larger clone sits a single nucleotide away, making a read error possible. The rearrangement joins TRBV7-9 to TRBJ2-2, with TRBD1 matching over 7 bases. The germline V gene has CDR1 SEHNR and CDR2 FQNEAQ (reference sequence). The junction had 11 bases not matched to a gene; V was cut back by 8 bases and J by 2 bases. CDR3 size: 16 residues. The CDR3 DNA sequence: TGTGCCAGCGGTTTCCGACAGGGTGTTAACACCGGGGAGCTGTTTTTT. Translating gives CASGFRQGVNTGELFF.

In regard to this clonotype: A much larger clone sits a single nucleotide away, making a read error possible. CDR3 protein: CASSLGARARSEQFF. The CDR3 nucleotides are TGTGCCAGCAGTTTGGGTGCACGGGCGCGGTCTGAGCAGTTCTTC. This sequence joins TRBV12-3 or TRBV12-4 and TRBJ2-1; D gene ambiguous. V lost 3 bases and J 9 bases, leaving 18 bases between the germline ends. CDR3 size: 15 residues.

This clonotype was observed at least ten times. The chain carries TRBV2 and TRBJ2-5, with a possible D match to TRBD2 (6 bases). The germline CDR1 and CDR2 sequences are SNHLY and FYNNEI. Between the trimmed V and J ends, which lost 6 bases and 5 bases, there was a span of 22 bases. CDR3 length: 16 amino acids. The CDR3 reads CASSAGTSFLPETQYF. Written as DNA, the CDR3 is TGTGCCAGCAGCGCCGGGACTTCCTTCCTGCCGGAGACCCAGTACTTC. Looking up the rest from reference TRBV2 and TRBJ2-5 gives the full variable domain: EPEVTQTPSHQVTQMGQEVILRCVPISNHLYFYWYRQILGQKVEFLVSFYNNEISEKSEIFDDQFSVERPDGSNFTLKIRSTKLEDSAMYFCASSAGTSFLPETQYFGPGTRLLVL.